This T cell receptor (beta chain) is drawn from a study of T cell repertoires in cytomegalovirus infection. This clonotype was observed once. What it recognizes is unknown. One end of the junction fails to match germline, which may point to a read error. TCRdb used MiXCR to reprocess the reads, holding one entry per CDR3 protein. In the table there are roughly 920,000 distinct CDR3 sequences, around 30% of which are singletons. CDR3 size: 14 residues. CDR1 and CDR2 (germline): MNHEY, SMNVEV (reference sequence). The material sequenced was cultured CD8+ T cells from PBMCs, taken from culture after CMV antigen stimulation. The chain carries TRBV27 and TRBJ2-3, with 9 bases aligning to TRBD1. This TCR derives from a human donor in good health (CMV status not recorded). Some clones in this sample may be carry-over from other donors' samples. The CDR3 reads CVSSLYRGPDTQYF. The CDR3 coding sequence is TGTGTCAGCAGTTTATACAGGGGGCCAGATACGCAGTATTTT.